A selection of T cell receptor beta chains follows, all from one sample in a study of blood T cell repertoires in COVID-19. Profiling relied on immunoSEQ multiplex PCR, and the TCRdb table lists in-frame clones only, not all of them. The table has some 100,000 clones, about 86% seen once. The source material was PBMCs or T cells enriched from blood (not recorded which). Source of these receptors: a woman in her fifties or sixties who had recovered from COVID-19. Each CDR3 is given with its conserved first and last residue. Fields, in order: CDR3 protein, CDR3 DNA, CDR3 length, clone size, D gene, V gene, J gene. The D gene is left open where the match is weak. Where a row states a size, it is once, few, many or the class of an expanded clone; other rows omit it.

CASKPGQGLVGYTF	TGTGCCAGCAAACCGGGACAGGGGTTAGTTGGCTACACCTTC	14	NA	TRBD1	TRBV6-4	TRBJ1-2
CAILASGSDNEQFF	TGTGCCATCCTGGCTAGCGGGAGTGACAATGAGCAGTTCTTC	14	NA	TRBD2	TRBV10-3	TRBJ2-1
CASNPPDRLSNQPQHF	TGTGCCAGCAACCCGCCGGACAGGTTGAGCAATCAGCCCCAGCATTTT	16	NA	NA	TRBV21-1	TRBJ1-5
CASSSQDRGSNQPQHF	TGTGCCAGCAGCTCCCAGGACAGGGGGAGCAATCAGCCCCAGCATTTT	16	NA	TRBD1	TRBV5-6	TRBJ1-5
CASSLGASNQPQHF	TGTGCCAGCAGCTTGGGCGCAAGCAATCAGCCCCAGCATTTT	14	NA	NA	TRBV5-5	TRBJ1-5
CASSTGGGDGNTIYF	TGTGCCAGCAGTACTGGGGGGGGCGATGGAAACACCATATATTTT	15	NA	NA	TRBV28	TRBJ1-3
CASSPETGLVAEQYF	TGTGCCAGCAGCCCGGAGACGGGACTAGTAGCCGAGCAGTACTTC	15	NA	TRBD2	TRBV7-2	TRBJ2-7
CATSDSPTGGHSYEQYF	TGTGCCACCAGTGATTCACCTACAGGGGGCCACTCCTACGAGCAGTACTTC	17	NA	TRBD1	TRBV24-1	TRBJ2-7
CASSESASGSETQYF	TGTGCCAGCAGTGAGTCGGCTAGCGGGTCAGAGACCCAGTACTTC	15	few	TRBD2	TRBV6-4	TRBJ2-5
CASSADRTYGYTF	TGTGCCAGCAGTGCCGACAGGACCTATGGCTACACCTTC	13	few	NA	TRBV2	TRBJ1-2
CASSFYNSRGSVTEAFF	TGTGCCAGCAGCTTTTATAATTCTCGGGGGTCGGTAACTGAAGCTTTCTTT	17	NA	NA	TRBV5-4	TRBJ1-1
CASSLGGRSGVNQPQHF	TGCGCCAGCAGCTTGGGTGGGAGGTCGGGAGTTAATCAGCCCCAGCATTTT	17	few	NA	TRBV5-1	TRBJ1-5
CASSLSGGRPNEKLFF	TGTGCCAGCAGCTTATCGGGTGGGAGACCAAATGAAAAACTGTTTTTT	16	NA	NA	TRBV7-6	TRBJ1-4
CASSRRGQAGVNEQFF	TGTGCCAGCAGCCGTCGCGGGCAGGCGGGGGTGAATGAGCAGTTCTTC	16	once	TRBD2	TRBV5-6	TRBJ2-1
CASSDSARGPPGNQPQHF	TGTGCCAGCAGTGACTCCGCCAGGGGGCCTCCTGGCAATCAGCCCCAGCATTTT	18	NA	TRBD1	TRBV6-4	TRBJ1-5
CASSYASGANSYEQYF	TGTGCCAGCAGTTACGCTAGCGGGGCAAACTCCTACGAGCAGTACTTC	16	NA	TRBD2	TRBV6-5	TRBJ2-7
CAARDRVGEQYF	TGTGCCGCCCGGGACAGGGTCGGCGAGCAGTACTTC	12	NA	TRBD1	TRBV27	TRBJ2-7
CASSLVRQETQYF	TGTGCCAGCAGCTTAGTTAGACAAGAGACCCAGTACTTC	13	NA	NA	TRBV7-6	TRBJ2-5
CASNTQGYTEAFF	TGTGCCAGCAATACACAGGGGTACACTGAAGCTTTCTTT	13	NA	TRBD1	TRBV2	TRBJ1-1
CATSNGAHSGNTIYF	TGTGCCACCAGCAATGGAGCACACTCTGGAAACACCATATATTTT	15	few	NA	TRBV15	TRBJ1-3
CASSRTGYTDTQYF	TGCGCCAGCAGCAGGACAGGGTACACAGATACGCAGTATTTT	14	NA	TRBD1	TRBV5-1	TRBJ2-3
CSASNPAAGDTQYF	TGCAGTGCTAGTAATCCGGCAGCAGGAGATACGCAGTATTTT	14	NA	NA	TRBV20-1	TRBJ2-3
CAISVQGLGTEAFF	TGTGCCATCAGTGTACAGGGATTAGGCACTGAAGCTTTCTTT	14	NA	NA	TRBV10-3	TRBJ1-1
CASSVGSGSTDTQYF	TGTGCCAGCAGCGTTGGTAGCGGGAGCACAGATACGCAGTATTTT	15	NA	TRBD2	TRBV9	TRBJ2-3
CASRLGQGLANTEAFF	TGTGCCAGCAGACTAGGACAGGGGCTAGCCAACACTGAAGCTTTCTTT	16	once	TRBD1	TRBV28	TRBJ1-1
CASSPRSTGSSGANVLTF	TGTGCCAGCAGCCCCCGTTCGACAGGGAGCTCTGGGGCCAACGTCCTGACTTTC	18	NA	TRBD1	TRBV9	TRBJ2-6
CASSGSTGGYGYTF	TGTGCCAGCAGCGGATCGACAGGGGGCTATGGCTACACCTTC	14	NA	TRBD1	TRBV5-4	TRBJ1-2
CATSLLTGGPPDTQYF	TGTGCCACCAGCCTATTAACAGGGGGGCCCCCAGATACGCAGTATTTT	16	once	TRBD1	TRBV15	TRBJ2-3
CASSGTAVNTGELFF	TGTGCCAGCTCCGGGACAGCAGTAAACACCGGGGAGCTGTTTTTT	15	NA	TRBD1	TRBV18	TRBJ2-2
CASSSRTRISTLRETYEQYF	TGCGCCAGCAGCTCTCGGACCCGCATCTCAACCCTTCGGGAGACCTACGAGCAGTACTTC	20	few	NA	TRBV5-1	TRBJ2-7
CASSQDFQETQYF	TGTGCCAGCAGTCAGGACTTCCAAGAGACCCAGTACTTC	13	NA	NA	TRBV6-5	TRBJ2-5
CASSSGLKETQYF	TGTGCCAGCAGCTCGGGACTTAAAGAGACCCAGTACTTC	13	NA	NA	TRBV7-9	TRBJ2-5
CAISEPRGADTQYF	TGTGCCATCAGTGAGCCCAGGGGTGCAGATACGCAGTATTTT	14	few	NA	TRBV10-3	TRBJ2-3